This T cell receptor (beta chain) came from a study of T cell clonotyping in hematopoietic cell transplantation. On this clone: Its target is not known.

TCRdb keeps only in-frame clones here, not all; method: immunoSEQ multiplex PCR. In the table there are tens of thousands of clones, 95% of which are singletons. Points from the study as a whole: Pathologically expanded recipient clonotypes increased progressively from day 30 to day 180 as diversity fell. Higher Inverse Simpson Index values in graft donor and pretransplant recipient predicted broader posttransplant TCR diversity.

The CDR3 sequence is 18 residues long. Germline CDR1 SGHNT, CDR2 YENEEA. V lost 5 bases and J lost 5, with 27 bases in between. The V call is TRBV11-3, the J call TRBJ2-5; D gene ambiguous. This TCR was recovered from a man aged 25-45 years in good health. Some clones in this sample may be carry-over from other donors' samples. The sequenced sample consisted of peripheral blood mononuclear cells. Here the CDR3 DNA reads TGTGCCAGCAGCCCAAGATCTCCCCTCGACGTACCCGTGGAGACCCAGTACTTC. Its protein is CASSPRSPLDVPVETQYF. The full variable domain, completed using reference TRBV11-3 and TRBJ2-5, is EAGVVQSPRYKIIEKKQPVAFWCNPISGHNTLYWYLQNLGQGPELLIRYENEEAVDDSQLPKDRFSAERLKGVDSTLKIQPAELGDSAVYLCASSPRSPLDVPVETQYFGPGTRLLVL.